This TCR beta chain was retrieved from a study of molecular identifiers for immune sequencing clone quantification. Study as a whole: Five aliquots were made in replicates from the RNA of around 20,000 or 100,000 naive CD8 cells, and four were sequenced.

Sorting defined naive CD8 T cells as CD8+CD4-CCR7+CD45RA+. With regard to this clonotype: The antigen remains undetermined.

TCRdb processed the PCR reads anew with MiXCR; each CDR3 protein has one entry. Here the sample spans approximately 320,000 distinct CDR3 sequences, 24% being singletons. Broader study findings: Identical TCR molecules sharing a barcode could underestimate highly expanded clone sizes. More than 97% of effector molecules, versus under 1% of naive-cell molecules, belonged to clones above 20 RNA copies.

This CDR3 comprises 15 residues. Unmatched junction bases numbered 8, after V lost 5 bases and J lost 7 bases. Germline CDR1 LNHDA, CDR2 SQIVND (reference sequence). The rearrangement joins TRBV19 to TRBJ1-4; 9 nucleotides align to TRBD1. The receptor's source is a human donor in good health. Some libraries in this study had Jurkat cell RNA spiked in. The material sequenced was naive CD8+ T cells from blood, with Jurkat cell RNA spiked in. This sample's subset: FACS-sorted CD8+CD4-CCR7+CD45RA+ naive T cells. DNA of the CDR3: TGTGCCAGTAGTCCCCGGGACAGGGTCTCTGAAAAACTGTTTTTT. Residues: CASSPRDRVSEKLFF.